The rows below give T cell receptor beta chains drawn from one sample of a study of cytomegalovirus exposure and HLA in healthy donors. The repertoire was sequenced with immunoSEQ multiplex PCR; TCRdb's copy has only in-frame clones and lacks some. The data contain fewer than 150,000 clones, roughly 88% of them singletons. Sequenced: PBMCs. The receptor set was obtained from a woman under 30 in good health and CMV-seropositive. The CDR3 runs from the conserved cysteine through the conserved F or W.

V gene,CDR3 protein
TRBV7-9,CASSRGLSYYNSPLHF
TRBV19,CASSSQTGDGSPLHF
TRBV6-6,CASSPRQGAKAFF
TRBV27,CASMTWTSVGTGELFF
TRBV10-3,CAISEPPSGGRNEQFF
TRBV5-1,CASSREGQVIYGYTF
TRBV6-1,CASVLNTEAFF
TRBV4-1,CASSQDGYGNTIYF
TRBV7-2,CASSSHLGGGPYNEQFF
TRBV5-1,CASSTSGAHTDTQYF
TRBV15,CATKSRHLNTEAFF
TRBV7-3,CASSLTGGARETQYF
TRBV14,CASSQASGRPHRFYEQYF
TRBV29-1,CSVPVGTDNYGYTF
TRBV4-3,CASSQDLQTNYGYTF
TRBV6-5,CASSYSPSRNSPLHF
TRBV6-1,CASSEMARTAGNSPLHF
TRBV7-6,CASSLGQGLSNQPQHF
TRBV6-1,CASSGQGMSNEKLFF
TRBV9,CASSVEGVRTDTQYF
TRBV5-1,CASSLGSGTDTQYF
TRBV6-6,CASSYSGGFNQPQHF
TRBV30,CAWGSRNSYNEQFF
TRBV29-1,CSVVRPERGRGNTIYF
TRBV30,CAWSADRDSVKLFF
TRBV2,CASSDQLWSNTGELFF
TRBV28,CASSHATEHEQYF
TRBV9,CASSSPPGTGGFNEQFF
TRBV27,CASSSGSARGRRETQYF
TRBV6-5,CASSGGQYGYTF
TRBV5-1,CASSPGQGISNQPQHF
TRBV6-1,CASGSGEYREQYF
TRBV14,CASSRGRETQYF
TRBV9,CASQPGVSYNEQFF
TRBV9,CASSVGVGLAGDTGELFF
TRBV7-2,CASSLGLGGETQYF
TRBV27,CASSRTGFGDTEAFF
TRBV27,CASSFRRDSRYEQYF
TRBV6-5,CASSYSSSATNEKLFF
TRBV5-1,CASSLGHITDTQYF